This T cell receptor (beta chain) was observed in a study of blood T cell repertoires in COVID-19. Background on the study: COVID-19 samples collected from the United States, Italy and Spain covered acute and convalescent phases. PBMCs, B-cell-depleted T cells, or T cells were the source of the cDNA or gDNA that made up the material.

Original analysis: Estimation of nucleated cell counts relied on the amplification of reference gene primers. Assay: immunoSEQ multiplex PCR; the TCRdb copy retains only in-frame clones and omits some. Clone size and the V and J calls come from that table; the DNA yielded D and trimming. The table lists approximately 80,000 clones, around 86% of them singletons. This CDR3 has 15 residues. CDR1 is KGHSH and CDR2 is LQKENI in the germline V gene. V trimming: 3 bases; J trimming: 6 bases; junction bases outside the gene matches: 4. The rearrangement links TRBV18 to TRBJ2-7; TRBD2 agrees at 14 bases. The receptor was isolated from a man older than 75 with acute or convalescent COVID-19. The material sequenced was peripheral blood. The CDR3 DNA sequence: TGTGCCAGCTCACCGGGACTAGCGGGAGATGTCGAGCAGTACTTC. Translating gives CASSPGLAGDVEQYF.